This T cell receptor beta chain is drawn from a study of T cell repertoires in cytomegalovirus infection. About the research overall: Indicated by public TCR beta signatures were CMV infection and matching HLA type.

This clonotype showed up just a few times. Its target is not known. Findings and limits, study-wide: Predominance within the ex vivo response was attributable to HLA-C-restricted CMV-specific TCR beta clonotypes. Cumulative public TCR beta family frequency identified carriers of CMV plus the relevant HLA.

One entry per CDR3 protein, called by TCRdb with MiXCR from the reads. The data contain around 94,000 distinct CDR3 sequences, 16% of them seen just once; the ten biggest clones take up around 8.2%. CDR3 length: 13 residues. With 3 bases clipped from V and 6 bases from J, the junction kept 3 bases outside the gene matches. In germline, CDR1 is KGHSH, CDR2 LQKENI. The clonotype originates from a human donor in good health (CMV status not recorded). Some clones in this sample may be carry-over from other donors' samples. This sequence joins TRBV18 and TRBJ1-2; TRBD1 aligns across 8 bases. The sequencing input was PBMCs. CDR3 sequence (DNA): TGTGCCAGCTCACCGGACAGGGTGGATGGCTACACCTTC. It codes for CASSPDRVDGYTF.